The 25 T cell receptor beta chains presented below share a single source sample, sequenced in a study of cytomegalovirus exposure and HLA in healthy donors. The PCR employed 60 Vbeta primers together with 13 Jbeta primers. The protocol was immunoSEQ multiplex PCR, while the TCRdb copy is restricted to in-frame clones and leaves out a portion. This sample carries about 150,000 clones, 66% of them seen once, and the ten largest clones take more than 1.5%. The sequencing sample was made of PBMCs. These receptors came from a human donor in good health.

The chain combines TRBV6-5 with TRBJ2-2, with 7 bases aligning to TRBD2. V shed 0 bases and J 3 bases; nucleotides not matched to a gene: 4. Germline values: CDR1 MNHEY, CDR2 SVGAGI. This CDR3 spans 16 amino acids. The DNA of the CDR3 is TGTGCCAGCAGTTACTCTCCTAGCGGAGACACCGGGGAGCTGTTTTTT. Translation: CASSYSPSGDTGELFF.

The chain combines TRBV25-1 with TRBJ2-7; TRBD2 matches 8 bases. This CDR3 is 12 amino acids long. Germline lookup yields CDR1 MGHDK and CDR2 SYGVNS. Trimming took 3 bases from V and 9 from J; bases not matched to a gene: 4. CDR3 bases: TGTGCCAGCAGTGATGCGGGGGGTGGGCAGTACTTC. Translating gives CASSDAGGGQYF.

This chain connects TRBV6-5 to TRBJ1-5; the D is unclear. Germline V gene data show CDR1 as MNHEY and CDR2 as SVGAGI. The CDR3 runs 14 residues. V was cut by 4 bases and J by 5 bases, with 12 bases left in between. The CDR3 sequence: CASSSPGNHQPQHF. The CDR3 DNA reads TGTGCCAGCAGTTCCCCGGGGAATCATCAGCCCCAGCATTTT.

The chain joins TRBV15 to TRBJ2-1, with D perhaps matching TRBD2 (6 bases). Germline V gene lookup returns CDR1 LNHNV and CDR2 YYDKDF (reference sequence). The CDR3 contains 16 residues. The V gene lost 0 bases and the J gene lost 2 bases, with 11 bases spanning the gap. CDR3 residues: CATSRDRLAPYNEQFF. The CDR3, as DNA: TGTGCCACCAGCAGAGATAGGCTAGCGCCCTACAATGAGCAGTTCTTC.

V is TRBV7-6 and J is TRBJ1-1, with 8 positions matching TRBD1. The germline V gene encodes CDR1 SGHVS and CDR2 FNYEAQ. The CDR3 consists of 16 residues. V lost 3 bases, J lost 2 bases, and 8 bases stayed unmatched. This CDR3 reads CASSLDRASGNTEAFF. Here the CDR3 DNA reads TGTGCCAGCAGCTTGGACAGGGCGTCGGGAAACACTGAAGCTTTCTTT.

The chain recombines TRBV11-2 with TRBJ2-5, with 7 positions matching TRBD1. The CDR3 extends over 15 amino acids. Per the germline V gene, CDR1 is SGHAT and CDR2 is FQNNGV. V lost 5 bases to trimming and J lost 11 bases; unmatched junction nucleotides: 17. For the CDR3, the DNA is TGTGCCAGCAGCCCGGCCGGGACAGAGAGAGAGCGTCAGTACTTC. This encodes CASSPAGTERERQYF. Full variable domain (rest looked up from reference TRBV11-2 and TRBJ2-5): EAGVAQSPRYKIIEKRQSVAFWCNPISGHATLYWYQQILGQGPKLLIQFQNNGVVDDSQLPKDRFSAERLKGVDSTLKIQPAKLEDSAVYLCASSPAGTERERQYFGPGTRLLVL.

The CDR3 coding sequence is TGTGCCAGCAGAAGACAGGGGGCTGATGCCGGGGAGCTGTTTTTT. Translation gives CASRRQGADAGELFF. The gene calls are TRBV27 and TRBJ2-2, with TRBD1 identical over 10 bases. Germline loops: CDR1 MNHEY, CDR2 SMNVEV (reference sequence). V lost 6 bases to trimming and J lost 6 bases; unmatched junction nucleotides: 7. This CDR3 contains 15 residues.

The V and J genes are TRBV6-5 and TRBJ2-5, with 7 bases lining up with TRBD1. The J call could be wrong; TRBJ2-7 is a better fit for the DNA end. Germline CDR1 is MNHEY and CDR2 is SVGAGI. The CDR3 contains 12 residues. The CDR3 sequence: CASRQGSGEQYF. The DNA for the CDR3 is TGTGCCAGCAGACAGGGGTCGGGCGAGCAGTACTTC.

The J gene is TRBJ2-7, the V gene TRBV7-9; 10 bases agree with TRBD1. The CDR3 runs 14 residues. V dropped 10 bases and J dropped 7; count of bases not matched to a gene: 13. Germline V gene lookup returns CDR1 SEHNR and CDR2 FQNEAQ (reference sequence). Here the CDR3 DNA reads TGTGCCAACAGGTCCGGGACAGGGGAACAGGAGCAGTACTTC. This translates into CANRSGTGEQEQYF. Variable domain in full (rest from reference TRBV7-9 and TRBJ2-7): DTGVSQNPRHKITKRGQNVTFRCDPISEHNRLYWYRQTLGQGPEFLTYFQNEAQLEKSRLLSDRFSAERPKGSFSTLEIQRTEQGDSAMYLCANRSGTGEQEQYFGPGTRLTVT.

The chain combines TRBV9 with TRBJ2-5, with TRBD1 as a possible D gene (6 bases). Germline V gene sequence: CDR1 SGDLS, CDR2 YYNGEE. This CDR3 spans 15 amino acids. V was clipped by 4 bases and J by 4 bases, with 17 bases between them. CDR3 sequence reads: CASSTPRGGGETQYF. CDR3 sequence (DNA): TGTGCCAGCAGCACCCCCAGGGGCGGAGGAGAGACCCAGTACTTC. The full variable domain, its missing parts supplied by reference TRBV9 and TRBJ2-5, is DSGVTQTPKHLITATGQRVTLRCSPRSGDLSVYWYQQSLDQGLQFLIQYYNGEERAKGNILERFSAQQFPDLHSELNLSSLELGDSALYFCASSTPRGGGETQYFGPGTRLLVL.

The CDR3 sequence: CATSRASGNEQFF. As DNA, the CDR3 is TGTGCCACCAGCAGAGCTAGCGGCAATGAGCAGTTCTTC. V usage is TRBV15 and J usage is TRBJ2-1, with 7 bases lining up with TRBD2. This CDR3 spans 13 amino acids. In germline, CDR1 is LNHNV, CDR2 YYDKDF (reference sequence). Trimming at V came to 1 base and at J to 6 bases, leaving 0 bases not matched to a gene.

This clone was seen only a few times. J is TRBJ1-4 and V is TRBV6-6, with D possibly TRBD1 on 6 matching bases. Germline V gene sequence: CDR1 MNHNY, CDR2 SVGAGI (reference sequence). V was pared by 5 bases and J by 7 bases, with 8 bases between. This CDR3 is 12 amino acids long. The CDR3 loop is CASSVGAEKLFF. CDR3 nucleotide sequence: TGTGCCAGCAGTGTGGGGGCTGAAAAACTGTTTTTT.

V gene TRBV29-1 combines with J gene TRBJ1-2; D is perhaps TRBD1 (5 bases). The CDR3 contains 14 residues. Trimming removed 4 bases from V and 2 bases from J, with 14 bases in between. In germline, CDR1 is SQVTM, CDR2 ANQGSEA. CDR3 in DNA: TGCAGCGTTGTTCTGGCAGGGCCCAACTATGGCTACACCTTC. Its translation: CSVVLAGPNYGYTF.

This clone was seen a few times. The gene calls are TRBV13 and TRBJ2-5, with D uncertain. The closer fit of TRBJ2-7 to the DNA end suggests the J call may be wrong. The CDR3 loop spans 15 amino acids. Germline V gene lookup returns CDR1 PRHDT and CDR2 FYEKMQ (reference sequence). CDR3 sequence: CASSLGTLDSYEQYF. DNA of the CDR3: TGTGCCAGCAGCTTAGGGACTCTTGACTCCTACGAGCAGTACTTC.

The CDR3 DNA is TGTGCCAGCAGTCCCGACAGGGCGCCTGCAGGTCAGCCCCAGCATTTT. Amino acids: CASSPDRAPAGQPQHF. The gene calls are TRBV27 and TRBJ1-5; 7 nucleotides align to TRBD1. J gave up 6 bases and V 5 bases, and 13 bases lay outside the gene matches. The V gene's germline CDR1 is MNHEY and CDR2 SMNVEV (reference sequence). The CDR3 runs to 16 residues.

The V call is TRBV11-1, the J call TRBJ2-1; 13 positions match TRBD2. V lost 5 bases, J lost 7 bases, and 8 bases stayed unmatched. The CDR3 consists of 16 residues. Germline V gives CDR1 SGHAT, CDR2 FQDESV (reference sequence). The CDR3: CASSLSTSGRGNEQFF. The CDR3 region has the DNA TGTGCCAGCAGCCTTTCTACTAGCGGGAGGGGGAATGAGCAGTTCTTC.

This clone occurred a few times. The chain combines TRBV4-1 with TRBJ1-1, with D uncertain. Between the trimmed V and J ends, which lost 0 bases and 2 bases, there was a span of 7 bases. This CDR3 contains 14 residues. Germline assignment: CDR1 MGHRA and CDR2 YSYEKL. The CDR3 loop reads CASSQEGRNTEAFF. The DNA for the CDR3 is TGCGCCAGCAGCCAAGAGGGGAGAAACACTGAAGCTTTCTTT.

The chain uses TRBV5-3 and TRBJ2-7; 11 nucleotides line up with TRBD1. TRBV5-3 is an ORF, with its function uncertain. V was clipped by 4 bases and J by 12 bases; unmatched bases: 6. The CDR3 is made up of 12 amino acids. CDR3 residues: CARSEGQGVPYF. The CDR3, as DNA: TGTGCCAGAAGCGAGGGACAGGGGGTGCCGTACTTC.

The chain couples TRBV2 to TRBJ1-1, with D possibly matching TRBD1 (6 bases). The V end lost 5 bases, the J end lost 4 bases, and 14 bases lay between the germline ends. The CDR3 has 14 amino acids. CDR1 SNHLY and CDR2 FYNNEI come from the germline V gene. This CDR3 reads CASSPIRTVTEAFF. The CDR3 coding sequence is TGTGCCAGCAGTCCAATACGGACAGTCACTGAAGCTTTCTTT.

The chain combines TRBV9 with TRBJ2-2; D uncertain. This CDR3 spans 13 amino acids. Trimming took off 0 bases at V and 7 bases at J, with 7 bases between the two ends. The germline V gene has CDR1 SGDLS and CDR2 YYNGEE. The CDR3 loop reads CASSVGSSGELFF. The CDR3 DNA sequence: TGTGCCAGCAGCGTAGGGAGCAGCGGGGAGCTGTTTTTT.

This sequence joins TRBV19 and TRBJ1-2, with TRBD1 matching 7 bases. This CDR3 has 14 residues. Per the germline V gene, CDR1 is LNHDA and CDR2 is SQIVND (reference sequence). With V trimmed by 5 bases and J by 7 bases, 10 bases remained unmatched. The CDR3 nucleotides read TGTGCCAGTAGTTCGGGACAGTCCAGCGGTGGCTACACCTTC. It encodes CASSSGQSSGGYTF.

Concerning this clone: The junction shows a germline mismatch at one end, possibly a read error. This chain connects TRBV7-7 to TRBJ2-5; TRBD1 aligns across 8 bases. From germline, CDR1 is SSHAT and CDR2 FNYEAQ (reference sequence). The CDR3 loop spans 15 amino acids. The CDR3 DNA follows: TGTGCTAGCAGCTTAGGACAGGGCCGAGGGGAGACCCAGTACTTC. Encoded protein: CASSLGQGRGETQYF.

The genes are TRBV14 and TRBJ1-2; 8 bases map to TRBD1. Germline CDR1 reads SGHDN; CDR2 reads FVKESK. Losses at the gene ends were 4 bases for V and 2 bases for J; bases not matched to a gene: 9. This CDR3 is 16 amino acids long. CDR3 sequence reads: CASSPEGAGGNYGYTF. The DNA of the CDR3 is TGTGCCAGCAGCCCCGAGGGCGCAGGGGGCAACTATGGCTACACCTTC.

The rearrangement uses TRBV19 and TRBJ1-2; D might be TRBD1 (6 bases). Germline V gene data show CDR1 as LNHDA and CDR2 as SQIVND (reference sequence). This CDR3 is 15 amino acids long. V lost 7 bases to trimming and J lost 2 bases, with 17 bases between them. The CDR3 region has the DNA TGTGCCAGTATTCCCGAGGGGCAGGGGAACTATGGCTACACCTTC. Translated: CASIPEGQGNYGYTF. The variable domain in full, with the rest retrieved from reference TRBV19 and TRBJ1-2, is DGGITQSPKYLFRKEGQNVTLSCEQNLNHDAMYWYRQDPGQGLRLIYYSQIVNDFQKGDIAEGYSVSREKKESFPLTVTSAQKNPTAFYLCASIPEGQGNYGYTFGSGTRLTVV.

This clone appeared once. V and J are TRBV6-4 and TRBJ1-5; D not resolved. The CDR3 has 13 residues. Germline assignment: CDR1 MRHNA and CDR2 SNTAGT. V gave up 11 bases and J gave up 0 bases, with 11 bases separating them. This CDR3 is CASWSCSNQPQHF. The CDR3 DNA follows: TGTGCCTCATGGAGCTGTAGCAATCAGCCCCAGCATTTT.